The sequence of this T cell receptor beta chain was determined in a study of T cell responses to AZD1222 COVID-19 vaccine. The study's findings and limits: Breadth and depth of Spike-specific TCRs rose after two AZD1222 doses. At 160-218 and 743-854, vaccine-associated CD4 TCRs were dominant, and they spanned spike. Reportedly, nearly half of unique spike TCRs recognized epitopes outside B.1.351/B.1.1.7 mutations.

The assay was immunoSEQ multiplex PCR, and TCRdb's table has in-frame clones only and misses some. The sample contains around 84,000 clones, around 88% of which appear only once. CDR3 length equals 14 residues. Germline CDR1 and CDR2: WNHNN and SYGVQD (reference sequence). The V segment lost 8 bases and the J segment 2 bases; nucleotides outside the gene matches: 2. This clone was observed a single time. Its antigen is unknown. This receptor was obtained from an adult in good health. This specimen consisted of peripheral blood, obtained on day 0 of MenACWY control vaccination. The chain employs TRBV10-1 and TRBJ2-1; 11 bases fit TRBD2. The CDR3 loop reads CASLAGGTYNEQFF. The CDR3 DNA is TGCGCCAGCCTAGCGGGGGGAACCTACAATGAGCAGTTCTTC.